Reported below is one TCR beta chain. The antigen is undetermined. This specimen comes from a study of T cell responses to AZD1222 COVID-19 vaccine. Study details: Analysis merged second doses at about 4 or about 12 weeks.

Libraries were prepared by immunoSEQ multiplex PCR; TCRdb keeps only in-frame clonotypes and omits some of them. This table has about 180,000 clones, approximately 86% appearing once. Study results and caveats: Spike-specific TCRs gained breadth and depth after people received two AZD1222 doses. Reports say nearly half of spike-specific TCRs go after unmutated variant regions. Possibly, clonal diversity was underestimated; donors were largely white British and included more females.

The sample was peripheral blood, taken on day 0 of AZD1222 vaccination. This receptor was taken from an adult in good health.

The chain's CDR3 is CASSLALTGGTDTQYF. The CDR3 DNA follows: TGTGCCAGCAGCTTAGCGCTGACAGGGGGGACGGATACGCAGTATTTT. This chain links TRBV7-9 with TRBJ2-3, with 9 bases fitting TRBD1. CDR1 is SEHNR, CDR2 FQNEAQ, per germline (reference sequence). This CDR3 is 16 amino acids long. With 0 bases clipped from V and 6 bases from J, the junction kept 7 bases outside the gene matches.